What follows describes a single T cell receptor (beta chain). No cognate antigen has been identified for it. Per-base quality was not reported, and no clone a single base away is much larger than it. CDR1 is given as MNHEY and CDR2 as SVGAGI, both from the germline V gene. V was cut back by 5 bases and J by 4 bases, leaving a gap of 11 bases between them. The CDR3 contains 13 residues, cysteine and phenylalanine counted. Only the CDR3 portion is preserved as DNA: 39 bases, with reading frame beginning at the first base. The sample's time point, from its label and the paper: week 5, during vaccination. A 20-mer mutant IDH1 peptide at 300 micrograms in Montanide made up each vaccine dose, which was injected subcutaneously together with topical imiquimod. The donors had newly diagnosed IDH1-mutant astrocytomas of WHO grade 3 or 4 that showed loss of nuclear ATRX. The samples were drawn from NOA16, a multicentre, single-arm, open-label phase I trial in Germany that tested a mutant IDH1 peptide vaccine in humans for the first time. Genomic DNA for TCRB sequencing was extracted from EDTA blood using the DNeasy Blood and Tissue Kit.

This specimen belongs to a study of a mutant IDH1 vaccine in newly diagnosed glioma (dated by TCRdb to the early 2020s). Turning to the overall study: Patients were given eight vaccinations, in weeks 1, 3, 5, 7, 11, 15, 19 and 23, which matched visits V03 through V10. Before enrollment, patients had received standard therapy of radiotherapy alone, temozolomide alone, or radiochemotherapy with temozolomide; most received the combination. For exploratory analyses, longitudinal TCRB deep sequencing was carried out in 25 treated patients wherever samples were available. Peripheral blood samples were drawn at six visits, namely V03 (baseline), V05, V07, V10, V12 and V13. In the chemotherapy-containing groups, vaccination started alongside temozolomide cycles, whereas in patients who had radiotherapy alone it started 4-6 weeks after radiotherapy. Of the approximately 35 treated patients, about 60% were male and 37.5% were female, and the mean age was roughly 40 years.

The protocol used for the library was the immunoSEQ multiplex PCR assay. The hsTCRB Kit was used according to the manufacturer's protocol to amplify rearranged TCR beta chain sequences. An Illumina MiSeq was used to sequence the TCRB libraries. Per the source publication's procedure: The proprietary platform of the kit vendor was used for demultiplexing, trimming and gene mapping. TCRdb's version of the immuneACCESS table is confined to in-frame rearrangements and falls short of the full clone set. An unresolved V gene accounts for under half of the shortfall where checked; the remainder is of unknown origin. That table is the source of V, J and clone size, and D and trimming were worked out from the DNA. The sample includes about 28,000 clones, with more than 80% observed a single time. Of the sample, about 18% falls within the top ten clones. The full study reports these points: Immune responses induced by the vaccine were seen in 93.3% of patients across multiple MHC alleles. It was noted by the authors that analyses of patient blood samples could not be reproduced owing to sample limitations. Selection of PBMC samples for TCRB deep sequencing was based on availability. Changes in the top peripheral T cell clonotypes picked up by TCRB sequencing did not appear to be linked to pseudoprogression.

This clonotype was sampled from a man between 18 and 29 years old with glioma. The rearranged segments are TRBV6-5 and TRBJ1-2, and possibly TRBD1, on 6 matching bases. The source was PBMCs, collected from a glioma patient whose treatment included an IDH1 peptide vaccine. The CDR3 has the sequence CASSSEGVYGYTF. In nucleotides, the sequence is TGTGCCAGCAGTAGTGAGGGGGTCTATGGCTACACCTTC.